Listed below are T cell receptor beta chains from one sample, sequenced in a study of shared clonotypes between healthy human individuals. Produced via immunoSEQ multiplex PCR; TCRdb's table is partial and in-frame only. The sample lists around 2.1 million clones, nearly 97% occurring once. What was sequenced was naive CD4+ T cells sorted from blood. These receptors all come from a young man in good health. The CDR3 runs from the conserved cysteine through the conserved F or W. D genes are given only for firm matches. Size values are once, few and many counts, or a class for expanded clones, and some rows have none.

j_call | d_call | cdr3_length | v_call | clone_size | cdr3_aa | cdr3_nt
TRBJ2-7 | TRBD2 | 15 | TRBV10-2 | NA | CASSRTSGPSYEQYF | TGCGCCAGCAGCAGGACTAGCGGACCGTCCTACGAGCAGTACTTC
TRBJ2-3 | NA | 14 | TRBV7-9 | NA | CASSFQGSTDTQYF | TGTGCCAGCAGCTTTCAGGGGAGCACAGATACGCAGTATTTT
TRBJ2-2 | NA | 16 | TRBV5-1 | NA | CASSEQGVQNTGELFF | TGCGCCAGCAGCGAACAGGGCGTCCAGAACACCGGGGAGCTGTTTTTT
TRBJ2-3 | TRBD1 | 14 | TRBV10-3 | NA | CAILGQGHADTQYF | TGTGCCATCTTGGGACAGGGGCACGCAGATACGCAGTATTTT
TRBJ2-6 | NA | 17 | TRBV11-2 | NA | CASSLVGDHSGANVLTF | TGTGCCAGCAGCTTAGTCGGGGACCACTCTGGGGCCAACGTCCTGACTTTC
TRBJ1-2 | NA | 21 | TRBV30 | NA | CAWAVELVTARGGQRRFGYTF | TGTGCCTGGGCGGTTGAGTTGGTGACGGCTCGCGGAGGGCAGCGCAGATTCGGCTACACCTTC
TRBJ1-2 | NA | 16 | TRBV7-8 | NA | CASQNNQESTFNGYTF | TGTGCCAGCCAGAATAATCAGGAGAGCACCTTTAATGGCTACACCTTC
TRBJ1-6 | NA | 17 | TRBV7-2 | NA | CASSLDRGAVSYSPLHF | TGTGCCAGCAGCTTGGACCGGGGGGCAGTTTCTTATTCACCCCTCCACTTT
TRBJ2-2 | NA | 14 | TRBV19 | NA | CASSIEGSTGELFF | TGTGCCAGTAGTATTGAAGGGTCCACCGGGGAGCTGTTTTTT
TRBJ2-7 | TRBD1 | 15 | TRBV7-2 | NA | CASMGVDRGAYEQYF | TGTGCCAGCATGGGAGTAGACAGGGGGGCCTACGAGCAGTACTTC
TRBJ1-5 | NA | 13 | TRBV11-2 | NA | CASSQEGGQPQHF | TGTGCCAGCAGCCAAGAGGGAGGGCAGCCCCAGCATTTT
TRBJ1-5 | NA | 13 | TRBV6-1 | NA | CASDDGINQPQHF | TGTGCCAGCGATGACGGAATCAATCAGCCCCAGCATTTT
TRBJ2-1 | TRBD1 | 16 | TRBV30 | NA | CAWSFLQRGPYNEQFF | TGTGCCTGGAGTTTTTTACAGAGGGGGCCTTACAATGAGCAGTTCTTC
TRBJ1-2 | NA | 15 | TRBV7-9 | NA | CASSLAPPGETGYTF | TGTGCCAGCAGCTTAGCCCCCCCCGGGGAAACTGGCTACACCTTC
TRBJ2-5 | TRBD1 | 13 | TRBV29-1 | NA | CSALTGGGETQYF | TGCAGCGCCTTAACAGGGGGAGGAGAGACCCAGTACTTC
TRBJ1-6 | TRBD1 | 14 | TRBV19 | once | CASSMGQNNSPLHF | TGTGCCAGTAGTATGGGACAGAATAATTCACCCCTCCACTTT
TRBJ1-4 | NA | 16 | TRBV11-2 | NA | CASSLDMALRNEKLFF | TGTGCCAGCAGCTTAGATATGGCTCTTAGGAATGAAAAACTGTTTTTT
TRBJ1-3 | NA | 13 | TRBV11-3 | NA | CASSSASGNTIYF | TGTGCCAGCAGCTCAGCATCCGGAAACACCATATATTTT
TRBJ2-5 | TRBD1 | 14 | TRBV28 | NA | CASSRDRRKETQYF | TGTGCCAGCAGCCGGGACAGGAGAAAAGAGACCCAGTACTTC
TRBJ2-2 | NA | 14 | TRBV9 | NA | CASSARGNTGELFF | TGTGCCAGCAGCGCTAGGGGGAACACCGGGGAGCTGTTTTTT
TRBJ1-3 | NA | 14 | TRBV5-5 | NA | CASSLGGAGNTIYF | TGTGCCAGCAGCTTGGGCGGAGCTGGAAACACCATATATTTT
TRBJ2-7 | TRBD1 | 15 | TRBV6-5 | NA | CASSFRDRGRYEQYF | TGTGCCAGCAGTTTCCGGGACAGGGGTCGGTACGAGCAGTACTTC